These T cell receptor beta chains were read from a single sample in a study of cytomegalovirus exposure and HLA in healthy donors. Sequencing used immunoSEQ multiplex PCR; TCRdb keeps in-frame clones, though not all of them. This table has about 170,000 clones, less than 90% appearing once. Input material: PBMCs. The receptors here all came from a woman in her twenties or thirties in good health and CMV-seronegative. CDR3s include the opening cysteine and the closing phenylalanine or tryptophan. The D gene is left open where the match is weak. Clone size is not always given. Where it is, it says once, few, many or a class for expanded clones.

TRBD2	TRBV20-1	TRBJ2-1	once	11	TGCAGTGCTAGCCCCGGGACTAGCGAGTTCTTC	CSASPGTSEFF
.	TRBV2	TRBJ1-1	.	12	TGTGCCAGCGCGACAGCCTACACTGAAGCTTTCTTT	CASATAYTEAFF
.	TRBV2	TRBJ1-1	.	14	TGTGCCAGCAATGAGGGGCTGGGAAACACTGAAGCTTTCTTT	CASNEGLGNTEAFF
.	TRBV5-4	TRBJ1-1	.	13	TGTGCCAGCAGCCGAAACCCAGATGCCGAAGCTTTCTTT	CASSRNPDAEAFF
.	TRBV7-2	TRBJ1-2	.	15	TGTGCCAGCAGCTTAGGGACAGTGGGTGTTTATGGCTACACCTTC	CASSLGTVGVYGYTF
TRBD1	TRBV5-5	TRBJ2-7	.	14	TGTGCCAGCAGCCAGGGACAGGGGGCCTACGAGCAGTACTTC	CASSQGQGAYEQYF
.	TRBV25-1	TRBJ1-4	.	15	TGTGCCAGCAGTGAACAGGGGACAACTAATGAAAAACTGTTTTTT	CASSEQGTTNEKLFF
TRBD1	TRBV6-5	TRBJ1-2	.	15	TGTGCCAGCAGATTGACAGGGGCCCCTAACTATGGCTACACCTTC	CASRLTGAPNYGYTF
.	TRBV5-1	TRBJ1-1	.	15	TGCGCCAGCAGCTTGATTCCTCGATACAACACTGAAGCTTTCTTT	CASSLIPRYNTEAFF
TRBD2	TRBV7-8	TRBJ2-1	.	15	TGTGCCAGCAGCTCGAACCTAGGAGCGGGAGGGAAACGGTTCTTC	CASSSNLGAGGKRFF
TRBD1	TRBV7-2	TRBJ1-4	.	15	TGTGCCAGCAGGAGGGACAGAGCAACTAATGAAAAACTGTTTTTT	CASRRDRATNEKLFF
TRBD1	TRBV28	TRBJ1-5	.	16	TGTGCCAGCAGTTTAGGGACAGGGGCCGGCAATCAGCCCCAGCATTTT	CASSLGTGAGNQPQHF
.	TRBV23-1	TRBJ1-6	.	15	TGCGCCAGCAGTCAATCTGGGGGGGTAGGTTCACCCCTCCACTTT	CASSQSGGVGSPLHF
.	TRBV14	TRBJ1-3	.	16	TGTGCCAGCAGCCAAGATCGGTCGGGCTCTGGAAACACCATATATTTT	CASSQDRSGSGNTIYF
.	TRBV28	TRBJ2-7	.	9	TGTGCCAGCGGCTACGAGCAGTACTTC	CASGYEQYF
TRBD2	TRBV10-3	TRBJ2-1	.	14	TGTGCCACTGCCGGGACTAGCGGAGTTATTGAGCAGTTCTTC	CATAGTSGVIEQFF
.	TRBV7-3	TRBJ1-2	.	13	TGTGCCAGCAGCTTAAACAGGGAGGATGGCTACACCTTC	CASSLNREDGYTF
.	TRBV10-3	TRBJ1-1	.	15	TGTGCCATTAAATTATCGGGGGTAGAGAACACTGAAGCTTTCTTT	CAIKLSGVENTEAFF
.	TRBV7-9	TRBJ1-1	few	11	TGTGCCAGCAGCTCCCAATCCGAAGCTTTCTTT	CASSSQSEAFF
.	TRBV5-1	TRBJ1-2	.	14	TGCGCCAGCAGCCCCGCGGGGAATGGATATGGCTACACCTTC	CASSPAGNGYGYTF
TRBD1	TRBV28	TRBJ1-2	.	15	TGTGCCAGCAGAGGACAGGGCGGTGGGAACTATGGCTACACCTTC	CASRGQGGGNYGYTF
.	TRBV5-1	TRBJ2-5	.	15	TGCGCCAGCAGCTTGGGGGGGCAGCGACAAGAGACCCAGTACTTC	CASSLGGQRQETQYF
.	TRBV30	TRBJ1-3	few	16	TGTGCCTGGAGCCGTGGCCACAGCGTCTCTGGAAACACCATATATTTT	CAWSRGHSVSGNTIYF
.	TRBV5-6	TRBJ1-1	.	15	TGTGCCAGCAGCCCTGGGACGATCCCGAACACTGAAGCTTTCTTT	CASSPGTIPNTEAFF
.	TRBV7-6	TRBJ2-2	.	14	TGTGCCAGCAGCTTAGGAAGTGCGACCGGGGAGCTGTTTTTT	CASSLGSATGELFF
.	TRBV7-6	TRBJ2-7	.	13	TGTGCCAGCAGCGCCTTAATAGGATACGAGCAGTACTTC	CASSALIGYEQYF
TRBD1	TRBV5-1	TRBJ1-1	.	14	TGCGCCACCCGAGGGACAGGGGCTGGGACTGAAGCTTTCTTT	CATRGTGAGTEAFF
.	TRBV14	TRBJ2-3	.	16	TGTGCCAGCAGCCAAGACCGGGGGTCCCTCCCAGATACGCAGTATTTT	CASSQDRGSLPDTQYF
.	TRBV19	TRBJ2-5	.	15	TGTGCCAGTAGTATCCTACACGGGAACCAAGAGACCCAGTACTTC	CASSILHGNQETQYF
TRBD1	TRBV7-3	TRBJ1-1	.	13	TGTGCCAGCAGCTCGACAGGGTTGACTGAAGCTTTCTTT	CASSSTGLTEAFF
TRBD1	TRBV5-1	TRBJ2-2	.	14	TGCGCCAGCAGCTGGGACAGGAACACCGGGGAGCTGTTTTTT	CASSWDRNTGELFF
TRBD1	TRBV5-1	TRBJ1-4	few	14	TGCGCCAGCCGACAGGGGGCGGATAATGAAAAACTGTTTTTT	CASRQGADNEKLFF
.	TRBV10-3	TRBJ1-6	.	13	TGTGCCATCACAGGGTCGAGCGATTCACCCCTCCACTTT	CAITGSSDSPLHF
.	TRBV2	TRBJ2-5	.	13	TGTGCCAGCAGTGGAGGCCGGACAGAGACCCAGTACTTC	CASSGGRTETQYF
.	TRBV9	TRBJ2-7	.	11	TGTGCCAGCAGCGTAGGGTTCGAGCAGTACTTC	CASSVGFEQYF
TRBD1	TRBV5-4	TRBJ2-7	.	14	TGTGCCAGCAGCGTGGGACAGGACCTCTACGAGCAGTACTTC	CASSVGQDLYEQYF
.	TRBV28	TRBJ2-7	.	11	TGTGCCAGCAGTTCTGAATACGAGCAGTACTTC	CASSSEYEQYF
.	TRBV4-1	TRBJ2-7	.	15	TGCGCCAGCAGCCTAGATCAGACGGGGGCCTACGAGCAGTACTTC	CASSLDQTGAYEQYF
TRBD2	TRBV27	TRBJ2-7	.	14	TGTGCCAGCAGTGCGCCAGCGGGAGGCTACGAGCAGTACTTC	CASSAPAGGYEQYF
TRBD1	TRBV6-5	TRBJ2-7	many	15	TGTGCCAGCAGCATAACCGGGACAGGGCTTCACGAGCAGTACTTC	CASSITGTGLHEQYF
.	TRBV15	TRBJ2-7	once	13	TGTGCCACCGGGCCTCGACCGGACTACGAGCAGTACTTC	CATGPRPDYEQYF
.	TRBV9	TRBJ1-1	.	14	TGTGCCAGCAGCGTAGCTTCTTGGGGCACTGAAGCTTTCTTT	CASSVASWGTEAFF
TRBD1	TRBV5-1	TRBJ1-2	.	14	TGCGCCAGCAGCTTGGGACAGGGGTTTGATGGCTACACCTTC	CASSLGQGFDGYTF
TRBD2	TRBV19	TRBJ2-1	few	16	TGTGCCAGTAGTAAGATAGCGGGAGGGCATTACAATGAGCAGTTCTTC	CASSKIAGGHYNEQFF
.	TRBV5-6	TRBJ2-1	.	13	TGTGCCAGCAGCTTGGTCGGGGGAAATGAGCAGTTCTTC	CASSLVGGNEQFF
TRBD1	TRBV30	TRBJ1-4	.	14	TGTGCCTGGAGCAGGGGGTTGGCTAATGAAAAACTGTTTTTT	CAWSRGLANEKLFF
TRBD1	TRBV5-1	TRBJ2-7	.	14	TGCGCCAGCAGCTTGGGACAGGGGGCCTACGAGCAGTACTTC	CASSLGQGAYEQYF
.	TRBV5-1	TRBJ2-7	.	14	TGCGCCAGCAGCAAGAACGGCGAGTCGGGCGAGCAGTACTTC	CASSKNGESGEQYF
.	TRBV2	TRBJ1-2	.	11	TGTGCCAGCTATGGCAGGGCTGGCTACACCTTC	CASYGRAGYTF